A selection of T cell receptor beta chains follows, all from one sample in a study of CD8 T cells in Susac syndrome. TCRdb re-called the immunoSEQ multiplex PCR reads with MiXCR, one entry per CDR3 protein. The sample contains about 130,000 distinct CDR3 sequences, just under 95% of which appear only once. Sequencing was done on a sample of CD8+ T cells from PBMCs. These receptors originate from a human donor with Susac syndrome. Both conserved end residues are part of each CDR3. The D gene is left open where the match is weak. The listing skips clone size in some rows; elsewhere it reads once, few, many or a size class.

TRBV30,TRBD1,TRBJ2-7,.,CAWSPTGGYEQYF,TGTGCCTGGAGTCCTACAGGGGGGTACGAGCAGTACTTC
TRBV27,TRBD2,TRBJ2-7,.,CASSSPLAGVPYEQYF,TGTGCCAGCAGTTCCCCCCTGGCGGGAGTACCCTACGAGCAGTACTTC
TRBV7-6,.,TRBJ1-1,.,CASSPGPGNTEAFF,TGTGCCAGCAGCCCCGGTCCCGGGAACACTGAAGCTTTCTTT
TRBV12-3/TRBV12-4,.,TRBJ2-3,.,CASSFVGGVTDTQYF,TGTGCCAGCAGTTTTGTGGGCGGCGTGACAGATACGCAGTATTTT
TRBV7-8,TRBD2,TRBJ2-1,once,CASSLPRRGTSGYNEQFF,TGTGCCAGCAGCTTACCAAGACGCGGGACTAGCGGGTACAATGAGCAGTTCTTC
TRBV6-1,TRBD2,TRBJ2-1,.,CASGLIAGGLNEQFF,TGTGCCAGCGGCCTGATAGCGGGAGGGCTCAATGAGCAGTTCTTC
TRBV29-1,TRBD1,TRBJ2-4,.,CSVVDRVRSKNIQYF,TGCAGCGTTGTGGACAGGGTCAGGTCCAAAAACATTCAGTACTTC
TRBV9,.,TRBJ2-5,.,CASSPRWGGKTQYF,TGTGCCAGCAGCCCCAGGTGGGGTGGGAAGACCCAGTACTTC
TRBV5-6,.,TRBJ1-2,.,CASSLWGSNGYTF,TGTGCCAGCAGCTTGTGGGGGAGTAATGGCTACACCTTC
TRBV28,.,TRBJ2-7,.,CASTGQSSYEQYF,TGTGCCAGCACCGGACAAAGCTCCTACGAGCAGTACTTC
TRBV20-1,TRBD2,TRBJ2-3,.,CSARPGTSGRGDTQYF,TGCAGTGCTAGACCGGGGACTAGCGGGAGAGGAGATACGCAGTATTTT
TRBV20-1,.,TRBJ1-1,.,CSARALDSKTEAFF,TGCAGTGCTAGAGCATTGGACAGCAAAACTGAAGCTTTCTTT
TRBV3-1,.,TRBJ2-1,.,CASSQEATRPNEQFF,TGTGCCAGCAGCCAAGAAGCTACTCGGCCTAATGAGCAGTTCTTC
TRBV30,.,TRBJ2-7,.,CAWSVFSAGEQYF,TGTGCCTGGAGTGTATTTTCCGCGGGGGAGCAGTACTTC
TRBV6-4,.,TRBJ2-5,few,CASSDSAGPQETQYF,TGTGCCAGCAGTGACTCCGCAGGCCCTCAAGAGACCCAGTACTTC
TRBV12-3/TRBV12-4,TRBD1,TRBJ1-2,.,CASSQGDRAHLGYTF,TGTGCCAGCAGCCAGGGGGACAGAGCGCACCTTGGCTACACCTTC
TRBV12-3/TRBV12-4,.,TRBJ2-2,.,CASSHGTGELFF,TGTGCCAGCAGCCACGGGACCGGGGAGCTGTTTTTT
TRBV30,.,TRBJ2-1,.,CAWTLTGSGEQFF,TGTGCCTGGACCCTAACAGGTTCGGGGGAGCAGTTCTTC
TRBV3-1,.,TRBJ2-2,.,CASSGSHGELFF,TGTGCCAGCAGTGGGAGCCACGGGGAGCTGTTTTTT
TRBV7-9,TRBD1,TRBJ2-7,.,CASSSYRGGTGGDEQYF,TGTGCCAGCAGCTCCTACCGGGGAGGGACAGGGGGCGACGAGCAGTACTTC
TRBV7-9,.,TRBJ1-1,.,CASSSPPFLVTEAFF,TGTGCCAGCAGCTCGCCACCCTTTCTGGTCACTGAAGCTTTCTTT
TRBV18,.,TRBJ2-3,few,CASSPPGDTQYF,TGTGCCAGCTCACCACCGGGAGATACGCAGTATTTT
TRBV27,.,TRBJ2-2,.,CASSSPGLINTGELFF,TGTGCCAGCAGTTCCCCGGGCCTCATTAACACCGGGGAGCTGTTTTTT
TRBV30,.,TRBJ2-2,.,CAWRSTNTGELFF,TGTGCCTGGAGATCTACGAACACCGGGGAGCTGTTTTTT
TRBV5-1,.,TRBJ2-2,.,CASCRLGGGELFF,TGCGCCAGCTGCCGGCTAGGTGGCGGGGAGCTGTTTTTT
TRBV12-3/TRBV12-4,.,TRBJ2-2,.,CASSPAANTGELFF,TGTGCCAGCAGTCCAGCGGCGAACACCGGGGAGCTGTTTTTT
TRBV27,TRBD1,TRBJ2-1,.,CASSDRGLWNEQFF,TGTGCCAGCTCGGACAGGGGCCTCTGGAATGAGCAGTTCTTC
TRBV20-1,.,TRBJ2-5,.,CSARAGATQETQYF,TGCAGTGCTAGAGCGGGAGCTACCCAAGAGACCCAGTACTTC
TRBV5-1,.,TRBJ2-7,.,CASSPGTREQYF,TGCGCCAGCAGTCCAGGGACGAGGGAGCAGTACTTC
TRBV9,.,TRBJ2-1,.,CASSPGWRTPGNEQFF,TGTGCCAGCAGCCCCGGGTGGCGGACGCCCGGGAATGAGCAGTTCTTC
TRBV7-2,TRBD2,TRBJ2-5,.,CASSLERGAGGPEETQYF,TGTGCCAGCAGCTTAGAAAGAGGGGCGGGGGGCCCAGAAGAGACCCAGTACTTC
TRBV11-1,.,TRBJ2-4,.,CASSDWRDAKNIQYF,TGTGCCAGCAGCGACTGGAGGGACGCCAAAAACATTCAGTACTTC
TRBV9,.,TRBJ2-5,.,CASSVDTGTTTQYF,TGTGCCAGCAGCGTAGATACGGGGACCACGACCCAGTACTTC
TRBV6-2/TRBV6-3,.,TRBJ1-1,.,CASSYSPTHTEAFF,TGTGCCAGCAGTTACTCTCCGACTCACACTGAAGCTTTCTTT
TRBV30,TRBD1,TRBJ2-5,.,CAWDDRGGETQYF,TGTGCCTGGGATGACAGGGGTGGGGAGACCCAGTACTTC
TRBV7-3,.,TRBJ2-5,.,CASSLNQGSQETQYF,TGTGCCAGCAGCTTAAACCAGGGGAGCCAAGAGACCCAGTACTTC
TRBV12-3/TRBV12-4,TRBD1,TRBJ1-1,.,CAIIRGLEAFF,TGTGCCATCATCAGGGGGCTTGAAGCTTTCTTT